This section outlines one T cell receptor beta chain sequence together with its context. This clonotype was seen a few times. Its antigen specificity is not known. Per-nucleotide qualities are absent, and no much larger clonotype sits a single base away. These data are taken from a study of Graves' ophthalmopathy and Graves' hyperthyroidism (dated by TCRdb to the late 2010s). The study in broad terms: Peripheral blood was collected before any treatment was given, at the time of initial diagnosis. The study used TCR beta repertoire signatures to distinguish Graves' ophthalmopathy from Graves' hyperthyroidism and to predict progression to ophthalmopathy. In total, approximately 130 blood samples were TCR-sequenced: around 42 ophthalmopathy, under 85 hyperthyroidism and some 17 hyperthyroidism-to-ophthalmopathy patients. To explore V-J signatures distinguishing ophthalmopathy from hyperthyroidism, a discovery set of around 100 patients (around 42 ophthalmopathy, 57 stable hyperthyroidism) was enrolled. An independent validation cohort was composed of about 20 hyperthyroidism patients and 15 to 17 patients who later progressed from hyperthyroidism to ophthalmopathy. T-cell repertoires of thyroid tissue and blood were compared in several hyperthyroidism patients. Following sampling, methimazole starting at 30 mg daily was administered to hyperthyroidism patients, and high-dose intravenous methylprednisolone was administered to ophthalmopathy patients. For training and testing, the 100 or so patients in the discovery cohort were randomly divided in a 7:3 ratio.

Ophthalmopathy patients had moderately to severely active disease, Clinical Activity Score of at least 3, NOSPECS grade of at least 4, and disease duration under 3 months. Anyone with other autoimmune diseases, uncontrolled infections, pregnancy or lactation was excluded from the study. Clinical symptoms, serum thyroxine, TRAb, thyroid ultrasound and orbital computed tomography were used for diagnosis. Ficoll-Paque density gradient centrifugation was used to isolate PBMCs from 8 to 10 ml of fresh peripheral blood. Total RNA was extracted with Trizol reagent and quality-checked on an Agilent 2100 Bioanalyzer. The CDR3 has 14 amino acids, counting the end cysteine and phenylalanine. Just the 42-base CDR3 DNA is kept, in frame starting at base 1. V is reduced by 1 base and J by 5 bases, leaving a spacing of 14 bases between them. CDR1 is given as DFQATT and CDR2 as SNEGSKA, both from the germline V gene (reference sequence).

Here is what the overall study found, with its caveats: Most of the expanded thyroid clonotypes with a frequency above 0.001 were also detected in blood, and it was suggested that the thyroid immune response may be reflected by blood repertoires. In validation, the model predicted ophthalmopathy progression with about 71% sensitivity and 72.22% specificity; some 13 predicted patients were CT-confirmed with GO in a median of about 6.2 months. In cross-validation, the 13-signature model distinguished ophthalmopathy from stable hyperthyroidism with about 90% sensitivity and approximately 81% specificity, while in the test set the corresponding values were about 80% and 75%. No statistical method was used to predetermine the sample size, and group allocation was not hidden from the investigators.

TCR beta CDR3 regions were amplified from RNA transcripts for repertoire sequencing. A first-round RT-PCR used HTBI primers with the Qiagen OneStep RT-PCR kit, followed by a second-round multiplex PCR, size selection and purification. Libraries were sequenced on an Illumina HiSeq2000 using paired-end 100 bp reads. The authors' pipeline ran thus. SOAPnuke was used to process the reads, removing any read that contained adapters or uncalled bases, had a mean Phred below 15, or lacked an exact match to the constant primer or identifier. COPE v1.2.5 was used to merge high-quality paired reads. Each unique nucleotide sequence was treated as a clonotype, and MiTCR v1.1 was used to align the clonotypes to the IMGT TRB V, D and J references. The analysis was limited to V-J combinations with a frequency above 0.0001, which together covered approximately 99% of the repertoires. For each V-J combination, a TCR clonal expansion and chaos score was defined as F50 clonal expansion divided by the chaos observed in the TCRdist matrix. Features were reduced by Welch's t-statistics and random forest to 10 to 15 V-J combinations, which fed a naive Bayes classifier. The Morisita-Horn index was used to measure how similar the thyroid and blood repertoires were. Starting from the raw public reads, TCRdb applied fastp trimming at Q25, assembled clones with MiXCR and retained in-frame beta chains. CDR3 protein sequences are deduplicated, and each keeps its most common genes and DNA. TCRdb, not the original authors, processed these V and J calls. The sample contains 220,000 or so distinct CDR3 sequences, 20% to 25% of them found a single time. Roughly 44% of the sample is held by the ten biggest clonotypes.

The source of this sequence is a woman between 45 and 65 years old with Graves' ophthalmopathy. Donor details come from another sample of the same person, matched by shared clones. The rearrangement joined TRBV20-1 to TRBJ1-1; TRBD1 is a possible D gene, resting on 5 matching bases. The sample consisted of peripheral blood. The DNA reads TGCAGTGCTAGAGCGGGGCCAGATGGGACTGAAGCTTTCTTT. This is translated as CSARAGPDGTEAFF.